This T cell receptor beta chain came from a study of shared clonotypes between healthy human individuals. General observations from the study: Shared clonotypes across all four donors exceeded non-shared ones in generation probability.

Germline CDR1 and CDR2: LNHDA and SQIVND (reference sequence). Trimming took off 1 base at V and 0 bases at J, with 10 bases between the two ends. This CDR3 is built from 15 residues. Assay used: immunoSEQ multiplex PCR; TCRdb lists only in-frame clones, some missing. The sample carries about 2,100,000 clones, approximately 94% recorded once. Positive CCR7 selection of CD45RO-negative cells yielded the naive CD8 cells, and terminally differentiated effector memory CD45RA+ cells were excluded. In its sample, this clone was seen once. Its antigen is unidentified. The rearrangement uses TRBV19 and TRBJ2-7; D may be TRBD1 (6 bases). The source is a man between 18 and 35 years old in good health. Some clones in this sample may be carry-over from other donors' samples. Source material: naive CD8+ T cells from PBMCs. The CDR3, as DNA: TGTGCCAGTAGTATAGTACAGGACAGCTCCTACGAGCAGTACTTC. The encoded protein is CASSIVQDSSYEQYF.